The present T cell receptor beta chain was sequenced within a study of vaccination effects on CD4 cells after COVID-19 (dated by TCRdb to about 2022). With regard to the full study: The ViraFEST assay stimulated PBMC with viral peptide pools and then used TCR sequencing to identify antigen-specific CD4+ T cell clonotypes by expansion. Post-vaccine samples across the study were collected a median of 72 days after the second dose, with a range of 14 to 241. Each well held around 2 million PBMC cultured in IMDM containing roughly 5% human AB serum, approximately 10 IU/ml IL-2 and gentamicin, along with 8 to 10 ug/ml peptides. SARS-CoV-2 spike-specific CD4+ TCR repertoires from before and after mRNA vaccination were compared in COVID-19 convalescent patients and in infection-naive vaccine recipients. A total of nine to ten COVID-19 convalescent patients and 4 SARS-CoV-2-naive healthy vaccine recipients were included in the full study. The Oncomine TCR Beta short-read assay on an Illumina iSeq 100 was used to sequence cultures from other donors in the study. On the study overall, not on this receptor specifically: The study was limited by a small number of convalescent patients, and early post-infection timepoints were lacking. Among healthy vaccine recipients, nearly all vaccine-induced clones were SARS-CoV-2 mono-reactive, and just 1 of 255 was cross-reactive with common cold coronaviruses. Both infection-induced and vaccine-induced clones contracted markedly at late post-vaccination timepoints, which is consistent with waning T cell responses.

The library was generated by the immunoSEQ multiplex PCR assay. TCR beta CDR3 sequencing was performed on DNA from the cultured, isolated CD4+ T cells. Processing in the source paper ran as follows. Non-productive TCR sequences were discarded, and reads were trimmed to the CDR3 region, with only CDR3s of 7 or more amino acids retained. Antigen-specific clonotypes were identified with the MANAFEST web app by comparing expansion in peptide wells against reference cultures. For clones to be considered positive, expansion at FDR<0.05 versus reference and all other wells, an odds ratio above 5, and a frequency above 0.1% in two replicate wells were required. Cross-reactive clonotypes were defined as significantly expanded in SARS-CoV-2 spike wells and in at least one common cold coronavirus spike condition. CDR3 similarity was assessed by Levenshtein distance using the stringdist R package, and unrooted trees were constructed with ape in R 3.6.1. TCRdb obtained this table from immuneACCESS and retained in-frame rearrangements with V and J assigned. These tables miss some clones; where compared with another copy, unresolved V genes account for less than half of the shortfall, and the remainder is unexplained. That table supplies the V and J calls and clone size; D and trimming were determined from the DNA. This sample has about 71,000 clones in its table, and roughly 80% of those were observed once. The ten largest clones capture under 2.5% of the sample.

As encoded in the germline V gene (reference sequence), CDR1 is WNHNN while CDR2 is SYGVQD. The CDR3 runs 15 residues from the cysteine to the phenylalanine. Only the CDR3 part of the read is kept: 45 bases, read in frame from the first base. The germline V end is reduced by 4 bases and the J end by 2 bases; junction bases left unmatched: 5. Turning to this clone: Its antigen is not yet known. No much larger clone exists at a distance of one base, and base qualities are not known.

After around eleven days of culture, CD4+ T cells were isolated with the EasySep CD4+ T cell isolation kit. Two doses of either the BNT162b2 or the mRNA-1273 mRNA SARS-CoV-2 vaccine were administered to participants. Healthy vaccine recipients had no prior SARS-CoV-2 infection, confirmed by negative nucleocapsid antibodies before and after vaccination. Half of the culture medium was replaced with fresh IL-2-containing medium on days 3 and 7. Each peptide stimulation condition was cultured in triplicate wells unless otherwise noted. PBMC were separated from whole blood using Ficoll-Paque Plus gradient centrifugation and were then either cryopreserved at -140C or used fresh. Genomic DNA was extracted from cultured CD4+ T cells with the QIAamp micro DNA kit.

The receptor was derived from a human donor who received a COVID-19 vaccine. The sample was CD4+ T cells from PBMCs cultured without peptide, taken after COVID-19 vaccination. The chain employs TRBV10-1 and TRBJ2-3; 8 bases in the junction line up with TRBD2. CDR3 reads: CASSVRAGVTDTQYF. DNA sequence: TGCGCCAGCAGTGTTCGAGCGGGGGTCACAGATACGCAGTATTTT.